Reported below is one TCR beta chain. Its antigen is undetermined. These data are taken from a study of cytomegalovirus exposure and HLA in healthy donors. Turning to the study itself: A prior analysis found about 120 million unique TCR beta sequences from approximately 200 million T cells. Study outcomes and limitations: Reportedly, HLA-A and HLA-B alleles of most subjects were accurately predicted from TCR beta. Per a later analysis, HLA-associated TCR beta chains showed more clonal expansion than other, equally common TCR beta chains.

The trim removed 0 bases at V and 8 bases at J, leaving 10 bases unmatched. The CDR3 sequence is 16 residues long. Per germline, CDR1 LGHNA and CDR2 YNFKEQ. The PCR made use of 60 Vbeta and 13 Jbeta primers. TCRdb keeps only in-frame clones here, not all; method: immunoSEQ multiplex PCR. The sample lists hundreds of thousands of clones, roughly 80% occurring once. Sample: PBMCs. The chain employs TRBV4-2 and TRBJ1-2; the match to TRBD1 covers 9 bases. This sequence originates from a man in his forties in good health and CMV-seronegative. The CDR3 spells CASSQETTGTGNGYTF. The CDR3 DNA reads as TGTGCCAGCAGCCAAGAGACCACCGGGACAGGGAACGGCTACACCTTC.